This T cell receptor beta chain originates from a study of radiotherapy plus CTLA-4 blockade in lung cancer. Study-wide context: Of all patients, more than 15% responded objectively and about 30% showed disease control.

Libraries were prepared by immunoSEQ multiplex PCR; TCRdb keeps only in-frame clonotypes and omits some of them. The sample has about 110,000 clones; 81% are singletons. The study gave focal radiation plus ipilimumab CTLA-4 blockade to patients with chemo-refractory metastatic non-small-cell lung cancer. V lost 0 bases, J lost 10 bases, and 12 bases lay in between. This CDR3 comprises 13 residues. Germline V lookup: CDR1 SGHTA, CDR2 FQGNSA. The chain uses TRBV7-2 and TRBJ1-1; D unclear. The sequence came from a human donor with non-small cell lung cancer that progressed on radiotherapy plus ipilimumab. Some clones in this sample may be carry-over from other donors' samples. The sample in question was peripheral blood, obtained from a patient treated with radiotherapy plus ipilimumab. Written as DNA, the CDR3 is TGTGCCAGCAGCTTAGCCTCGCCAACCGGAGCTTTCTTT. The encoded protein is CASSLASPTGAFF. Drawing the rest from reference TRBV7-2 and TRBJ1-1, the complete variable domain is GAGVSQSPSNKVTEKGKDVELRCDPISGHTALYWYRQSLGQGLEFLIYFQGNSAPDKSGLPSDRFSAERTGGSVSTLTIQRTQQEDSAVYLCASSLASPTGAFFGQGTRLTVV.